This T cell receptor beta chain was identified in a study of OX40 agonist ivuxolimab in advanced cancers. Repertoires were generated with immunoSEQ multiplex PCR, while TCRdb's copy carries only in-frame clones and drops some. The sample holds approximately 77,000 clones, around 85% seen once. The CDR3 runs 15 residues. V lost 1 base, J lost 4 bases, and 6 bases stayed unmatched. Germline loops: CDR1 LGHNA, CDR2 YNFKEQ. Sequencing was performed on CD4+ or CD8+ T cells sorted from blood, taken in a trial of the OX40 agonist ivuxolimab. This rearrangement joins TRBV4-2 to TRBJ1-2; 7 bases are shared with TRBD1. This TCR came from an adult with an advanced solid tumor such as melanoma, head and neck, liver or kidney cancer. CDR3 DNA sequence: TGTGCCAGCAGCCAAGCTGACAGGGTTGGCTATGGCTACACCTTC. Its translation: CASSQADRVGYGYTF.